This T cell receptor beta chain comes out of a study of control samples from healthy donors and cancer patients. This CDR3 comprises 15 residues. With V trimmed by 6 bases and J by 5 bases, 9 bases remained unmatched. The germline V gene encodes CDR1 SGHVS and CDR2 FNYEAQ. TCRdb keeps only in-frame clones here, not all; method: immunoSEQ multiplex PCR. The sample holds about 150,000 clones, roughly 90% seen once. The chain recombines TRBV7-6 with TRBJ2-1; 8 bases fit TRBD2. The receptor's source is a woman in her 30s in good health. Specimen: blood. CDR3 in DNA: TGTGCCAGCAGGCATCTAGCGGGCCCTGACAATGAGCAGTTCTTC. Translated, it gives CASRHLAGPDNEQFF. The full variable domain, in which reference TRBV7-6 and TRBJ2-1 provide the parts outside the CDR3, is GAGVSQSPRYKVTKRGQDVALRCDPISGHVSLYWYRQALGQGPEFLTYFNYEAQQDKSGLPNDRFSAERPEGSISTLTIQRTEQRDSAMYRCASRHLAGPDNEQFFGPGTRLTVL.